Listed below are T cell receptor beta chains from one sample, sequenced in a study of beta chain features in type 1 diabetes. Libraries were prepared by immunoSEQ multiplex PCR; TCRdb keeps only in-frame clonotypes and omits some of them. This sample yields 330,000 or so clones, of which around 15% are seen a single time; approximately 7% belongs to the top ten. What was sequenced was central memory CD4+ T cells from blood. The receptors derive from a man aged 30-40 years in good health. Both conserved end residues are part of each CDR3. The D gene is left open where the match is weak. Expanded clones get a size class; other rows say once, few or many, or leave the size out.

d_call clone_size j_call v_call cdr3_nt cdr3_aa
NA NA TRBJ1-1 TRBV10-3 TGTGCCATCAGTGACGTCGGGGTTAACACTGAAGCTTTCTTT CAISDVGVNTEAFF
NA NA TRBJ2-1 TRBV6-1 TGTGCCAGCACCCAAAAGAGTGGCAGCCTGGGTACGTTCTTC CASTQKSGSLGTFF
NA few TRBJ1-3 TRBV10-3 TGCGCCAGCGGCCGAGGCTTGGACGGAAACACCATATATTTT CASGRGLDGNTIYF
NA many TRBJ2-1 TRBV7-9 TGTGCCAGCAGGCTTAGCCGGGGGATCTCCTACAATGAGCAGTTCTTC CASRLSRGISYNEQFF
NA NA TRBJ2-7 TRBV27 TGTGCCAGCAGTTTATCACGGGGTCCCTACGAGCAGTACTTC CASSLSRGPYEQYF
NA many TRBJ2-1 TRBV28 TGTGCCAGTCTCTTTGGTGGTGGGGATGAGCAGTTCTTC CASLFGGGDEQFF
TRBD1 NA TRBJ1-5 TRBV6-5 TGTGCCAGCAGTCAGGACAGGGTCACGCCCCAGCATTTT CASSQDRVTPQHF
TRBD1 NA TRBJ1-2 TRBV29-1 TGCAGCGTTGAGCGGGACAGGGGCACGGGCTACACCTTC CSVERDRGTGYTF
TRBD2 NA TRBJ2-2 TRBV15 TGTGCCACCAGCAGTCTGCTAGCGGGGAACACCGGGGAGCTGTTTTTT CATSSLLAGNTGELFF
NA few TRBJ1-2 TRBV7-9 TGTGCCAGCAGCTTAGCACAGACAAAGGTGAACTATGGCTACACCTTC CASSLAQTKVNYGYTF
NA few TRBJ2-6 TRBV5-1 TGCGCCAGCAGCGAATACACCTCCGGAGGCTCTGGGGCCAACGTCCTGACTTTC CASSEYTSGGSGANVLTF
NA NA TRBJ1-1 TRBV10-1 TGCGCCAGCAGTGAGTCACGGGCGGGAAGAGCTTTCTTT CASSESRAGRAFF
NA few TRBJ1-6 TRBV11-2 TGTGCCAGCAGCCCGGGGATGAGGAATTCACCCCTCCACTTT CASSPGMRNSPLHF
NA NA TRBJ1-2 TRBV9 TGTGCCAGCAGCCCTGGGGTTGGTGGCTACACCTTC CASSPGVGGYTF
NA NA TRBJ2-3 TRBV5-1 TGCGCCAGCAGCTTCAGGGGCGGAGATACGCAGTATTTT CASSFRGGDTQYF
TRBD2 few TRBJ2-1 TRBV5-1 TGCGCCAGCAGCTTGAGCCTAGCGGCCTACAATGAGCAGTTCTTC CASSLSLAAYNEQFF
NA NA TRBJ2-5 TRBV7-6 TGTGCCAGCGAAAACCAAGAGACCCAGTACTTC CASENQETQYF
NA NA TRBJ2-3 TRBV29-1 TGCAGCGTTGAACCCTCTCAGGGCCTGGATACGCAGTATTTT CSVEPSQGLDTQYF
NA few TRBJ1-2 TRBV6-5 TGTGCCAGCAGTTACGCGGGAACTAACTATGGCTACACCTTC CASSYAGTNYGYTF
NA NA TRBJ2-7 TRBV5-1 TGCGCCAGCAGCTTGCAGACAGGAAGGTCCAACGAGCAGTACTTC CASSLQTGRSNEQYF
NA few TRBJ2-7 TRBV7-2 TGTGCCAGCAGCCCACCTATAAGTCCCTACGAGCAGTACTTC CASSPPISPYEQYF
NA many TRBJ1-2 TRBV5-6 TGTGCCAGCAGCTTGCAGGGGACCTATGGCTACACCTTC CASSLQGTYGYTF
NA NA TRBJ2-7 TRBV5-1 TGCGCCAGCAGCTTGGTTGCAGGGAGCTACGAGCAGTACTTC CASSLVAGSYEQYF
NA few TRBJ2-7 TRBV18 TGTGCCAGCTCACCGTCAGGTGGAGCCTACGAGCAGTACTTC CASSPSGGAYEQYF
TRBD1 few TRBJ2-1 TRBV5-1 TGCGCCAGCAGCTTAGGGGGACAGGTCAATGAGCAGTTCTTC CASSLGGQVNEQFF
NA few TRBJ1-4 TRBV9 TGTGCCAGCAGTCGGGGCGGCGGGGATAATGAAAAACTGTTTTTT CASSRGGGDNEKLFF
TRBD2 few TRBJ2-5 TRBV5-1 TGCGCCAGCAGCTTGGGGGGACTAGGGACCCAGTACTTC CASSLGGLGTQYF
TRBD2 NA TRBJ2-1 TRBV5-1 TGCGCCAGCAGTCTGACTAGCGGGAGAGACAATGAGCAGTTCTTC CASSLTSGRDNEQFF
NA NA TRBJ2-1 TRBV11-1 TGTGCCAGCCGGGGACGACGGAACAATGAGCAGTTCTTC CASRGRRNNEQFF
NA few TRBJ1-1 TRBV30 TGTGCCTGGAGTGTACGGGTGACTGAAGCTTTCTTT CAWSVRVTEAFF
NA NA TRBJ2-1 TRBV4-3 TGCGCCAGCAGCCAAGATTTGGTTGGCAGGGTAGGAAATGAGCAGTTCTTC CASSQDLVGRVGNEQFF
TRBD1 NA TRBJ2-4 TRBV5-1 TGCGCCAGCAGCTTGGTCCAGGGGGCAGACATTCAGTACTTC CASSLVQGADIQYF
NA few TRBJ2-1 TRBV7-7 TGTGCCAGCAGCTTAGGAGGGTTTAGTTACAATGAGCAGTTCTTC CASSLGGFSYNEQFF
TRBD2 NA TRBJ2-3 TRBV28 TGTGCCAGCAGTCTGGGTAGCGGGAGTAGGACAGATACGCAGTATTTT CASSLGSGSRTDTQYF
NA few TRBJ2-7 TRBV6-5 TGTGCCAGCGGACAGCCGACCTCCTACGAGCAGTACTTC CASGQPTSYEQYF
TRBD1 few TRBJ2-3 TRBV11-2 TGTGCCAGCACCCACCTCAGGGGGAGAACGGGGGATACGCAGTATTTT CASTHLRGRTGDTQYF
NA NA TRBJ2-1 TRBV10-3 TGTGCCAGCAGTTACGACCGAGGAAATGAGCAGTTCTTC CASSYDRGNEQFF
NA many TRBJ1-1 TRBV5-6 TGTGCCAGCAGCTTGGAGGGGTACGGTGAAGCTTTCTTT CASSLEGYGEAFF
NA few TRBJ2-2 TRBV21-1 TGTGCCAGCCCCCGGGACAGGGGTTATACGGGGACCGGGGAGCTGTTTTTT CASPRDRGYTGTGELFF
TRBD1 once TRBJ2-3 TRBV7-2 TGTGCCAGCAGCTGGTATCCACAGGGGGCTAGCACAGATACGCAGTATTTT CASSWYPQGASTDTQYF
NA NA TRBJ2-5 TRBV5-4 TGTGCCAGCAGTCCCGGACGGACCACAAACCAAGAGACCCAGTACTTC CASSPGRTTNQETQYF
NA few TRBJ2-5 TRBV7-9 TGTGCCAGCAGCCAAATGGTGGGACTTCATCAAGAGACCCAGTACTTC CASSQMVGLHQETQYF
NA NA TRBJ1-1 TRBV7-9 TGTGCCAGCAGCGTCCGGCCCGGAATGAACACTGAAGCTTTCTTT CASSVRPGMNTEAFF
TRBD1 few TRBJ1-2 TRBV10-3 TGTGCCATCAGTATCGGGACAGGGGTTAGATGGAACTATGGCTACACCTTC CAISIGTGVRWNYGYTF
NA few TRBJ2-5 TRBV10-3 TGTGCCATCAGTGAGTCCCCGGCAGGGGGGGAGACCCAGTACTTC CAISESPAGGETQYF
TRBD1 few TRBJ1-5 TRBV6-6 TGTGCCAGCAGTACCACAGGGGCGGTACAGCCCCAGCATTTT CASSTTGAVQPQHF
NA NA TRBJ2-1 TRBV10-3 TGTGCCATCACAGGACAACTCTACAATGAGCAGTTCTTC CAITGQLYNEQFF
NA NA TRBJ1-5 TRBV6-1 TGTGCCAGCAGGCAGGGCAACGATCAGCCCCAGCATTTT CASRQGNDQPQHF
TRBD1 NA TRBJ1-5 TRBV6-1 TGTGCCAGCAGTGCGACAGGGTGGGATCAGCCCCAGCATTTT CASSATGWDQPQHF
NA NA TRBJ2-7 TRBV7-2 TGTGCCAGCAGCTTAGGGGGGTCGTGGGCCGGCGAGCAGTACTTC CASSLGGSWAGEQYF
TRBD1 few TRBJ1-1 TRBV30 TGTGCCTGGACTCTCCGGGACAGGCCCGCTTTCTTT CAWTLRDRPAFF
TRBD1 NA TRBJ2-1 TRBV6-5 TGTGCCAGCAGCACCGGGACAGGGGGCTTGAATGAGCAGTTCTTC CASSTGTGGLNEQFF
TRBD2 few TRBJ2-3 TRBV27 TGTGCCAGCAAGTATAAGCGGGAGGGAGATACGCAGTATTTT CASKYKREGDTQYF
TRBD1 NA TRBJ2-1 TRBV27 TGTGCCAGCAGTACCGACAGGGGATCCTACAATGAGCAGTTCTTC CASSTDRGSYNEQFF
NA NA TRBJ1-2 TRBV5-4 TGTGCCAGCAGCTTGGAAGGGGGAGGGGGATATGGCTACACCTTC CASSLEGGGGYGYTF